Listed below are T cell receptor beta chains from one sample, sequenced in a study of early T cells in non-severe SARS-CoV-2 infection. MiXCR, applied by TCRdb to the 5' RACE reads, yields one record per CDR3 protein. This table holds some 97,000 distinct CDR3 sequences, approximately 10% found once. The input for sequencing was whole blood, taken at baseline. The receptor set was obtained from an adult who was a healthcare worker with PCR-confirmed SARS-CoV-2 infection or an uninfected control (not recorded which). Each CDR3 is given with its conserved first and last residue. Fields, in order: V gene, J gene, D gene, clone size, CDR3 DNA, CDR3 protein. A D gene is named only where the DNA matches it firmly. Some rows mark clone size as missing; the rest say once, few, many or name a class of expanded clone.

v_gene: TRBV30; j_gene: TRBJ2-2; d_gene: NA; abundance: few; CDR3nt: TGTGCCCGGAGTTTCCGACTAACCGGGGAGCTGTTTTTT; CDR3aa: CARSFRLTGELFF
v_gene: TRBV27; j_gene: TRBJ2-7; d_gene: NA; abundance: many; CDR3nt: TGTGCCAGCAGTTTTAAAGGGGGCTCCTACGAGCAGTACTTC; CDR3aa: CASSFKGGSYEQYF
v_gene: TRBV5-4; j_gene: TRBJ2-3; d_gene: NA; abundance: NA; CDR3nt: TGTGCCAGCAGCTTAAACCGGGACTCCCTACGAAATACGCAGTATTTT; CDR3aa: CASSLNRDSLRNTQYF
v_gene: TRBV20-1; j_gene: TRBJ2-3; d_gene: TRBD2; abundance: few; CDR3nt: TGCAGTGCTAGGCCCTCATTAGCGGGAGGGAGCACAGATACGCAGTATTTT; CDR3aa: CSARPSLAGGSTDTQYF
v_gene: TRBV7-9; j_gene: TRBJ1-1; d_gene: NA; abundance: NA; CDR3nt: TGTGCCAGCAGTATAACAGTGAACACTGAAGCTTTCTTT; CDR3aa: CASSITVNTEAFF
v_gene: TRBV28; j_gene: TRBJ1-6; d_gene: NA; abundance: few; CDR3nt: TGTGCCAGCAGGATTGACGGGGAAGGCAATTCACCCCTCCACTTT; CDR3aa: CASRIDGEGNSPLHF
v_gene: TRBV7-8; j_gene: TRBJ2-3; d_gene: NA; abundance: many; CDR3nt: TGTGCCAGCAGCTTAGTCGTAGGGGACACAGATACGCAGTATTTT; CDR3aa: CASSLVVGDTDTQYF
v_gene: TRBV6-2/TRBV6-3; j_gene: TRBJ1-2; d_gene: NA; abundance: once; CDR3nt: TGTGCCAGCAGACCTACCGGCCAGCCGAACTATGGCTACACCTTC; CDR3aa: CASRPTGQPNYGYTF
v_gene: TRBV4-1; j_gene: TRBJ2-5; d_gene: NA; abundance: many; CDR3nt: TGCGCCAGCAGCCAAGAAGGCCGGCTAGAGAGTGGAGAGACCCAGTACTTC; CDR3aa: CASSQEGRLESGETQYF
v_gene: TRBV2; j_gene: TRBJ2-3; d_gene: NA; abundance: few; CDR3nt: TGTGCCAGCAGCCTCAGGGGACCCACAGATACGCAGTATTTT; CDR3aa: CASSLRGPTDTQYF